The present T cell receptor beta chain was sequenced within a study of T cells in Graves' hyperthyroidism and ophthalmopathy. Study results and caveats: Blood also showed most of the thyroid clonotypes that were expanded above 0.001.

Per the germline V gene, CDR1 is LNHDA and CDR2 is SQIVND (reference sequence). This CDR3 comprises 17 residues. The J segment lost 7 bases and the V segment lost 6 bases, leaving 13 bases of the junction unmatched. Amplification of TCR beta CDR3 regions used RNA as the template. TCR CDR3 regions were first amplified by RT-PCR with HTBI primers. MiXCR, applied by TCRdb to the multiplex PCR reads, yields one record per CDR3 protein. The sample holds more than 300,000 distinct CDR3 sequences, around 14% seen once. Regarding this clonotype: Its antigen is as yet unknown.

The gene calls are TRBV19 and TRBJ2-1; 12 bases line up with TRBD1. The receptor's source is a woman in her sixties or seventies with Graves' hyperthyroidism. Sequenced material: blood. The CDR3 DNA reads as TGTGCCAGTAGCTTGTTCCCGGGACAGGGGGCGGGGAATGAGCAGTTCTTC. This codes for CASSLFPGQGAGNEQFF.